This passage covers 2 T cell receptor beta chains from one sample sequenced in a study of CD8+ T cells in alopecia areata. Separation of pooled cutaneous lymph node cells was by sorting with CD4, CD8alpha, NKG2D, NKG2ACE and other markers. Following RNA extraction, reverse transcription yielded cDNA that acted as the sequencing template. The repertoire was sequenced with immunoSEQ multiplex PCR; TCRdb's copy has only in-frame clones and lacks some. Singletons are absent from the sample, which has about 270,000 clones. The sequenced sample was CD4+ T cells sorted from a lymph node. Receptors originate from a C3H/HeJ mouse with alopecia areata. This strain's MHC haplotype is H2-k.

This clone was seen more than once but under ten times. Any gene name here is a mouse gene name. Coverage ceases 4 residues before the CDR3 finishes, and the germline J gene fills in the end. The V gene is TRBV13-2, the J gene TRBJ1-2; D is possibly TRBD1 (5 bases). V was trimmed by 3 bases and J by 2 bases, leaving 8 bases between them. Germline values: CDR1 NNHNN, CDR2 SYGAGS (reference sequence). The CDR3 sequence is 13 residues long. Incomplete CDR3 DNA: TGTGCCAGCGGTGCCGGGACTAACTCC. This codes for CASGAGTNS. In full, the CDR3 reads CASGAGTNSDYTF.

In its sample, this clone was seen many times. The listed genes are named as in mouse. The read falls 4 residues short of the CDR3 end, and the missing part is taken from the germline J gene. The sample carries other DNA sequences with the same CDR3. The chain carries TRBV19 and TRBJ2-4, with TRBD2 matching 10 bases. The CDR3 sequence is 15 residues long. The ends lost 4 bases at V and 0 bases at J; junction bases unmatched: 2. The germline V gene has CDR1 FNHDT and CDR2 SITEND (reference sequence). The CDR3 DNA, read in part, is TGTGCCAGCAGTCGGACTGGGGGTAGTCAAAAC. Translation gives CASSRTGGSQN. The CDR3 in its entirety is CASSRTGGSQNTLYF.